These T cell receptor beta chains were read from a single sample in a study of beta chain features in type 1 diabetes. Some clones are missing from TCRdb's copy, which holds only in-frame ones; the method was immunoSEQ multiplex PCR. The repertoire has hundreds of thousands of clones, about a sixth of them found once; the top ten carry about 0.02%. Sequencing was done on a sample of naive CD4+ T cells from blood. These receptors were taken from a woman between 18 and 30 years old in good health. The conserved cysteine and the conserved F or W are not part of the CDR3 here. Each record gives: V gene, J gene, CDR3 protein.

TRBV2	TRBJ2-2	ASSGSGRAAGELF
TRBV7-2	TRBJ1-1	ASSPWVQGGGTEAF
TRBV7-9	TRBJ2-2	ANDRQGFGTGELF
TRBV11-2	TRBJ2-7	ASRTSRDPYEQY
TRBV6-5	TRBJ1-2	ASSPTGVYGYT
TRBV7-2	TRBJ2-1	ASSLSALRTSGWDEQF
TRBV5-1	TRBJ2-2	ASGTTNTGELF
TRBV18	TRBJ1-1	ASSPGTANTEAF
TRBV5-6	TRBJ2-6	ASSASTGANVLT
TRBV28	TRBJ1-2	ASSLTGKVNYGYT
TRBV7-2	TRBJ2-2	ASSLQTSGSRELF
TRBV27	TRBJ1-5	ASSLPNQPQH
TRBV19	TRBJ2-3	ASSIVGAARLGSDTQY
TRBV14	TRBJ2-6	ASSQDLRSGANVLT
TRBV6-6	TRBJ2-7	ASSRGLAGGYEQY
TRBV7-2	TRBJ1-3	ASSLEVMGGTVGHTIY
TRBV7-2	TRBJ2-5	ASSFLETQY
TRBV27	TRBJ1-5	ASKGDRAPGQPQH
TRBV7-8	TRBJ1-1	ASSLSRTASKNTEAF
TRBV19	TRBJ1-5	ASSRVFDNQPQH
TRBV6-6	TRBJ1-2	ASSSLSNYGYT
TRBV13	TRBJ2-3	ASSTVWAEDTDTQY
TRBV7-9	TRBJ1-1	ASSPHWTVLNTEAF
TRBV7-2	TRBJ1-2	ASSLGGRYGYT
TRBV5-1	TRBJ1-1	ASSMGRETEAF
TRBV28	TRBJ2-4	ASSVTTLAKNIQY
TRBV5-1	TRBJ2-1	ASSLALSGLNEQF
TRBV7-3	TRBJ2-2	ASSLSGQPKNTGELF
TRBV7-2	TRBJ2-1	ASSPTSGTAGEQF
TRBV18	TRBJ2-7	ASSPPGQSYEQY
TRBV11-2	TRBJ2-3	ASSFWRSSTDTQY
TRBV6-5	TRBJ1-2	ASSYNGGAPNYGYT
TRBV5-4	TRBJ1-2	ASSLGVARTPYGYT
TRBV7-2	TRBJ2-2	ASSFIPSWPRTGELF
TRBV28	TRBJ2-6	ASSLWMYSGANVLT
TRBV7-9	TRBJ1-3	ASRSQNTIY
TRBV9	TRBJ2-5	ASSLAGLVGETQY